This TCR beta chain was retrieved from a study of T cells in Graves' hyperthyroidism and ophthalmopathy. Study results and caveats: Most thyroid clonotypes with frequency above 0.001 were detected in blood. Stable hyperthyroidism was separated from ophthalmopathy by a model based on 13 V-J features.

Germline V lookup: CDR1 SGHTA, CDR2 FQGNSA. The CDR3 is 14 amino acids. V was cut by 5 bases and J by 5 bases, with 15 bases left in between. Hyperthyroidism of Graves' type that showed no ophthalmopathy progression within 18 months was stable. This clonotype was picked up a small number of times. Its antigen is unidentified. RNA transcripts provided the source from which TCR beta CDR3 regions were amplified. The primer set for the first-round RT-PCR of the TCR CDR3 was HTBI. TCRdb re-called the multiplex PCR reads through MiXCR, storing one row per CDR3 protein. Among hundreds of thousands of distinct CDR3 sequences listed, 35% to 55% were seen once.

The chain is built from TRBV7-2 and TRBJ2-5; D not resolved. Sequencing input: peripheral blood or thyroid tissue (not recorded which). This clonotype was obtained from a woman aged 18-35 years with Graves' hyperthyroidism. The CDR3, as DNA: TGTGCCAGCAGCCCTCTTCCGGCCGGGGAGACCCAGTACTTC. It encodes CASSPLPAGETQYF.